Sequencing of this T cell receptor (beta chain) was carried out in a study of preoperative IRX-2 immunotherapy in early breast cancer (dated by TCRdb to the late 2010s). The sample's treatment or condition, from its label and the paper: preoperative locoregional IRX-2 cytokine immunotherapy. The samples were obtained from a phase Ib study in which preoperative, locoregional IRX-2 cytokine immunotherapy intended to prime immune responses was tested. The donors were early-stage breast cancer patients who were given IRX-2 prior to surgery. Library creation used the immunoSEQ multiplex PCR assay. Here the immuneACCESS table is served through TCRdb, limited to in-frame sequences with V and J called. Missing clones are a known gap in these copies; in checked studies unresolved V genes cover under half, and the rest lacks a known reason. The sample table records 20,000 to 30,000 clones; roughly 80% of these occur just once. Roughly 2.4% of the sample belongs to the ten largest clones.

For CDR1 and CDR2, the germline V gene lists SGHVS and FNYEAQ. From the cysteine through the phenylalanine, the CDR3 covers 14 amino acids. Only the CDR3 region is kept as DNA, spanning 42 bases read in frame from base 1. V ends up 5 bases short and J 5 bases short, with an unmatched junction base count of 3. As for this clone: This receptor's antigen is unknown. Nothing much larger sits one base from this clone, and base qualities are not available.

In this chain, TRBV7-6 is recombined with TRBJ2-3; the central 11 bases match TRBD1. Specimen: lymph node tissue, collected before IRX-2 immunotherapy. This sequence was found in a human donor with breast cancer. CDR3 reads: CASSLDRGQDTQYF. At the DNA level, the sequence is TGTGCCAGCAGCCTGGACAGGGGGCAAGATACGCAGTATTTT.